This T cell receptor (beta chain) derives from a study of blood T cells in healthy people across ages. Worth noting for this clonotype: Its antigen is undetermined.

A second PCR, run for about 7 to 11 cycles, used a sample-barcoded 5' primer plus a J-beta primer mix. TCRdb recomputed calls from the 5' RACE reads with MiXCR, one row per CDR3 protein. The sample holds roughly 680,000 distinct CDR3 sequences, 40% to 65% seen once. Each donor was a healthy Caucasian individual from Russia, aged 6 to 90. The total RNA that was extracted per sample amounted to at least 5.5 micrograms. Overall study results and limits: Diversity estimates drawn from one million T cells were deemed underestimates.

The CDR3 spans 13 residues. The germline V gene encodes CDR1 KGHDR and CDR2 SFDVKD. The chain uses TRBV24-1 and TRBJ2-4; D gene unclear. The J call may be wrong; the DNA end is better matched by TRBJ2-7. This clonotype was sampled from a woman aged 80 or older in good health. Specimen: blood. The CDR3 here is CATSDRLGSEQYF. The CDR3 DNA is TGTGCCACCAGTGACAGATTAGGATCCGAGCAGTACTTC.